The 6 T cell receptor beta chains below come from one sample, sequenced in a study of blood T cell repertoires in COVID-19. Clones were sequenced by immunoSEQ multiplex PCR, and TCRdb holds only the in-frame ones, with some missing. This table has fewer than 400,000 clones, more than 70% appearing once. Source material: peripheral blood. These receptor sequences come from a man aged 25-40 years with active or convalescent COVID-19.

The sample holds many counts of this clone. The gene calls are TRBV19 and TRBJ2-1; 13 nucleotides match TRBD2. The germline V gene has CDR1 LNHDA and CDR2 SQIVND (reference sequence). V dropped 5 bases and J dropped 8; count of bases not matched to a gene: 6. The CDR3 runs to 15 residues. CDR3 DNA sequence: TGTGCCAGTAGTTCCACTAGCGGGGGGGGCTATGAGCAGTTCTTC. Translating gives CASSSTSGGGYEQFF.

The CDR3 here is CSVEGYSGGYGYTF. The CDR3 nucleotides are TGCAGCGTTGAAGGCTATTCAGGGGGATATGGCTACACCTTC. V gene TRBV29-1 combines with J gene TRBJ1-2, with 7 bases lining up with TRBD1. V gave up 1 base and J gave up 5 bases; unmatched junction bases: 7. The V gene's germline CDR1 is SQVTM and CDR2 ANQGSEA. The CDR3 loop spans 14 amino acids.

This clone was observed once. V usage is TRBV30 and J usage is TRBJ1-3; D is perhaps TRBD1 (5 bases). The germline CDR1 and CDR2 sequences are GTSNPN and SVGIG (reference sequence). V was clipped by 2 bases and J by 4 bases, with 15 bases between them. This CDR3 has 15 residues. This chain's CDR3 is CAWSSSGVGGNTIYF. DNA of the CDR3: TGTGCCTGGAGTTCCTCGGGGGTTGGGGGAAACACCATATATTTT.

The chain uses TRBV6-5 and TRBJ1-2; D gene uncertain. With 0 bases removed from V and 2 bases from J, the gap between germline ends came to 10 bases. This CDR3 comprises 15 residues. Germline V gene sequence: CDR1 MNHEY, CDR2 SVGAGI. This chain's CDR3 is CASSYSGRKNYGYTF. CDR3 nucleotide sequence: TGTGCCAGCAGTTACTCTGGCAGGAAGAACTATGGCTACACCTTC.

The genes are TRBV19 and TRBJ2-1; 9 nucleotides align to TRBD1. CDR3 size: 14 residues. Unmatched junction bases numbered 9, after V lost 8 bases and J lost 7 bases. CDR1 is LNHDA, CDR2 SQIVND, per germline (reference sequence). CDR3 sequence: CASGTGQGYNEQFF. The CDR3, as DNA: TGTGCCAGTGGTACGGGACAGGGATATAATGAGCAGTTCTTC.

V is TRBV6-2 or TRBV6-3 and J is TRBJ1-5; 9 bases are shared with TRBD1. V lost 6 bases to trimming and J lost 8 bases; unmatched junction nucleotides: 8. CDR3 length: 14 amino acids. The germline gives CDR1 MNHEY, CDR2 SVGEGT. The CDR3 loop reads CASSPRTGDEPQHF. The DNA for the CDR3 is TGTGCCAGCAGCCCACGGACAGGGGACGAGCCCCAGCATTTT.